This entry is about one T cell receptor (beta chain). What it binds is unknown. Attached unique molecular identifiers marked individual cDNA molecules. TCRdb passed the 5' RACE reads through MiXCR, listing each CDR3 protein once. The table shows roughly 66,000 distinct CDR3 sequences, with approximately 8.3% occurring only once. The sample is drawn from a study of early T cells in non-severe SARS-CoV-2 infection. Study at large: Whole-blood bulk RNA, unsorted, was sequenced, and chains were unpaired.

Overall study findings and caveats: Anti-spike CD8 specificities were favored by VDJdb matching, whose results missed private and CD4 specificities.

The CDR3 is 17 residues long. The ends were cut back, 0 bases at V and 0 bases at J, with 12 bases in the middle. Per germline, CDR1 SGHVS and CDR2 FQNEAQ. The source material was whole blood. The source of this sequence is an adult who was a healthcare worker with PCR-confirmed SARS-CoV-2 infection or an uninfected control (not recorded which). The rearrangement joins TRBV7-8 to TRBJ2-1; D gene ambiguous. The DNA of the CDR3 is TGTGCCAGCAGCTTAGCGCGGCGCCCGAGCTCCTACAATGAGCAGTTCTTC. Translation: CASSLARRPSSYNEQFF.